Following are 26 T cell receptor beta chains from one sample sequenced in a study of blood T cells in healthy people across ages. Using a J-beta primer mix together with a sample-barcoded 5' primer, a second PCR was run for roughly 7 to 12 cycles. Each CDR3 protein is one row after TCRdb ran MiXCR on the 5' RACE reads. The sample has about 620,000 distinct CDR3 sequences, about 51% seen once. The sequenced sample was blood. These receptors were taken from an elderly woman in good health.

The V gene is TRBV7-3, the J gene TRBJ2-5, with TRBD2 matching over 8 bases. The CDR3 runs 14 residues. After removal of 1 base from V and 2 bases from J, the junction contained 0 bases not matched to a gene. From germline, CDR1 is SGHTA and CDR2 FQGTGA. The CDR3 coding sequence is TGTGCCAGCAGCTTAATAGCGGGGCAAGAGACCCAGTACTTC. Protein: CASSLIAGQETQYF.

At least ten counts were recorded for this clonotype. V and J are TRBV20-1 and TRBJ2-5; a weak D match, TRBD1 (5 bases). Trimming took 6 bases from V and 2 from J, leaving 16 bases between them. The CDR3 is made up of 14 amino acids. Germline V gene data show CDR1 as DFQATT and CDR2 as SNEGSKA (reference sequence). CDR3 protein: CSAIGAGLQETQYF. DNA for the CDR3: TGCAGTGCGATAGGGGCAGGCTTACAAGAGACCCAGTACTTC.

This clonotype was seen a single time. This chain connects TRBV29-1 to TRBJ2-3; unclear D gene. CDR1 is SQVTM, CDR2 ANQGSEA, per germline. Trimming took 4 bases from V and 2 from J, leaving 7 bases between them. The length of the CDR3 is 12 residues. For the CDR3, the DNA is TGCAGCGTTGGGCAAACCACAGATACGCAGTATTTT. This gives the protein CSVGQTTDTQYF.

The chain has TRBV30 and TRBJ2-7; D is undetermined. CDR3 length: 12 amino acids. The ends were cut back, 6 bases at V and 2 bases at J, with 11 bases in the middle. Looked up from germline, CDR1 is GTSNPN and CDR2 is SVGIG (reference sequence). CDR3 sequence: CACAGSPYEQYF. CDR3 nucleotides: TGTGCCTGTGCCGGGTCCCCCTACGAGCAGTACTTC.

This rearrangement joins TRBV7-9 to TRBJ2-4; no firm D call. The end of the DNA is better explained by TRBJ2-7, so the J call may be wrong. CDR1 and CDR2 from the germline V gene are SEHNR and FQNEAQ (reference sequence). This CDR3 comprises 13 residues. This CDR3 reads CASSFPVGYEQYF. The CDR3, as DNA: TGTGCCAGCAGCTTCCCTGTTGGCTACGAGCAGTACTTC.

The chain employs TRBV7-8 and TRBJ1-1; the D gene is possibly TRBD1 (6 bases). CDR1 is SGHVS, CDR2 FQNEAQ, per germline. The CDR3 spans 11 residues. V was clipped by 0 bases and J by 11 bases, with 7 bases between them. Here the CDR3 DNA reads TGTGCCAGCAGCTTAGCCAGGGGTGCTTTCTTT. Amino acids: CASSLARGAFF.

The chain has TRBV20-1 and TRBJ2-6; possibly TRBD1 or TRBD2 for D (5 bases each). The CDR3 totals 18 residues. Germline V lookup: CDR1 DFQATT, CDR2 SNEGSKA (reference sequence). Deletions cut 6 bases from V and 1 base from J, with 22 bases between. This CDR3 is CSARHRDRKNSGANVLTF. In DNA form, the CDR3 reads TGCAGTGCCCGCCACCGGGACCGCAAAAATTCTGGGGCCAACGTCCTGACTTTC.

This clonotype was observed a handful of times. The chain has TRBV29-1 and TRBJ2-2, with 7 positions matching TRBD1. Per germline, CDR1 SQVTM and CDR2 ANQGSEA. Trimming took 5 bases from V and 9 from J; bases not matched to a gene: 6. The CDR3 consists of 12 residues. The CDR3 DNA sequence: TGCAGCGTTCTACAGGGGAACCGGGAGCTGTTTTTT. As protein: CSVLQGNRELFF.

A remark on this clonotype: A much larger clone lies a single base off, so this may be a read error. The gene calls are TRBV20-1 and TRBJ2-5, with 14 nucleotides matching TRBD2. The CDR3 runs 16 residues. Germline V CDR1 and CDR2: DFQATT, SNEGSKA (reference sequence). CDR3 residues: CSAPGLAGVGVETRYF. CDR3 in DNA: TGCAGTGCGCCGGGACTAGCGGGAGTAGGAGTAGAGACCCGGTACTTC.

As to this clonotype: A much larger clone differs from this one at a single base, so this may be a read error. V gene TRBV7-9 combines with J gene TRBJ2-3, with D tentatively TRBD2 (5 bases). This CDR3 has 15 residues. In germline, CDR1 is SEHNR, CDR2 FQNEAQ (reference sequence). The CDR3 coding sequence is TGTGCCAGCAGCTTCCGGGGTACACACACAGATGCGCAGTATTTT. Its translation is CASSFRGTHTDAQYF.

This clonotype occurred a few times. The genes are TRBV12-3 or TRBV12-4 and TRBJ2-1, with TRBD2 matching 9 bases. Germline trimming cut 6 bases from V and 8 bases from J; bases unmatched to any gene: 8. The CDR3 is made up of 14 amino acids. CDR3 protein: CASRSGGRSDEQFF. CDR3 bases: TGTGCCAGCAGAAGCGGGGGGCGCAGCGATGAGCAGTTCTTC.

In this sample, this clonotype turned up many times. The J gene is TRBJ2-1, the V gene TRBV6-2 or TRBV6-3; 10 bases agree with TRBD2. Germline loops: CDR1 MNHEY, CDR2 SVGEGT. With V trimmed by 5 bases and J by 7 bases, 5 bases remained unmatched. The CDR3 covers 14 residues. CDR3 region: CASSPLAGVNEQFF. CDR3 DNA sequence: TGTGCCAGCAGTCCCCTAGCGGGGGTTAATGAGCAGTTCTTC.

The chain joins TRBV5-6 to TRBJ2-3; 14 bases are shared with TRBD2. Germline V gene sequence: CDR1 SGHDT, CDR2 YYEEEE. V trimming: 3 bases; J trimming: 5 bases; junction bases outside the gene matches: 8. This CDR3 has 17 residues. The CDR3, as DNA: TGTGCCAGCAGCTCCCCGGCCGGGACTAGCGGGAGAGATACGCAGTATTTT. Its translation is CASSSPAGTSGRDTQYF.

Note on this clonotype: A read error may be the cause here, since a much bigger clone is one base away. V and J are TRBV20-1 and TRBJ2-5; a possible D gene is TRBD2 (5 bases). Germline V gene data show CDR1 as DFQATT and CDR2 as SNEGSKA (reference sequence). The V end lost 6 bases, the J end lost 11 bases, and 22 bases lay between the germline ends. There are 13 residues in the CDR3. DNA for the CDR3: TGCAGTGCCGGGGTACCACAATACAATGAGCAGTACTTC. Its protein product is CSAGVPQYNEQYF.

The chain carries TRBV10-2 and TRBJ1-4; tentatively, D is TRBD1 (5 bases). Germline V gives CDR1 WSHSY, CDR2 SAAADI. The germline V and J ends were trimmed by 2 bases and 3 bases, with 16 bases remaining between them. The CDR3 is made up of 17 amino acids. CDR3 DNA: TGCGCCAGCAGTGAGATAATAAGGGGATTTCCTAATGAAAAACTGTTTTTT. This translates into CASSEIIRGFPNEKLFF.

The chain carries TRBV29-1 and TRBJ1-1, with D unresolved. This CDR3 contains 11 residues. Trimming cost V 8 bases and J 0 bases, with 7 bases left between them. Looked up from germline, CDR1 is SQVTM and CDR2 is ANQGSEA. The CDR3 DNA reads TGCAGCTCTACAGTGAACACTGAAGCTTTCTTT. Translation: CSSTVNTEAFF.

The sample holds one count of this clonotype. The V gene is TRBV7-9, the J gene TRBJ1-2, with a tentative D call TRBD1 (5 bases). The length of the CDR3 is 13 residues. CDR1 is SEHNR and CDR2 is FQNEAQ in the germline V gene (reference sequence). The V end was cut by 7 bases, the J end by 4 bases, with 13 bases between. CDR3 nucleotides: TGTGCCAGCACCGTAGGTCAGGGCTATGGCTACACCTTC. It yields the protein CASTVGQGYGYTF.

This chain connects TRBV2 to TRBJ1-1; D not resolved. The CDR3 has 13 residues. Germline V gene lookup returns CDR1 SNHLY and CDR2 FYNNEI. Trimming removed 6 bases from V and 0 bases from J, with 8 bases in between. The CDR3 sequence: CASRSQLNTEAFF. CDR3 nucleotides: TGTGCCAGCAGAAGCCAGCTGAACACTGAAGCTTTCTTT.

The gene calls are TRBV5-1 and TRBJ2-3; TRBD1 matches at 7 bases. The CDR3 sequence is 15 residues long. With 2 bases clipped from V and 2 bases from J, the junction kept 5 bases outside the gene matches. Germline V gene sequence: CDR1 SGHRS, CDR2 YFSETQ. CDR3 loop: CASSFTGTDTDTQYF. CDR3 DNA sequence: TGCGCCAGCAGCTTTACCGGGACAGACACAGATACGCAGTATTTT.

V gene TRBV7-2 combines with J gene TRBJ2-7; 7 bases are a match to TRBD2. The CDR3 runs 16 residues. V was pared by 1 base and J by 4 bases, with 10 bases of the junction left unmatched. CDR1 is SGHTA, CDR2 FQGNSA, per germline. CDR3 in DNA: TGTGCCAGCAGCTTAGAGTTCGGACTAGGGGATTACGAGCAGTACTTC. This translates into CASSLEFGLGDYEQYF.

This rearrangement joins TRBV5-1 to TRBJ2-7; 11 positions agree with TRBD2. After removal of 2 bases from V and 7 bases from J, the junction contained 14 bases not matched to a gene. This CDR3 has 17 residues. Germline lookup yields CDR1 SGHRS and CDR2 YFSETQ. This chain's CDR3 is CASSFLAGGTIGNEQYF. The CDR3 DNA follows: TGCGCCAGCAGCTTTTTAGCGGGGGGGACGATCGGCAATGAGCAGTACTTC.

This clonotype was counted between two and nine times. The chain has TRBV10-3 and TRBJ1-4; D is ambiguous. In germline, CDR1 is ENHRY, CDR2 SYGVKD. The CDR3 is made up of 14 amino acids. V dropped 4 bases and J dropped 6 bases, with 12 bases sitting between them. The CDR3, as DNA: TGTGCCATCAGTGGGGGAGATGGTGATGAAAAACTGTTTTTT. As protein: CAISGGDGDEKLFF.

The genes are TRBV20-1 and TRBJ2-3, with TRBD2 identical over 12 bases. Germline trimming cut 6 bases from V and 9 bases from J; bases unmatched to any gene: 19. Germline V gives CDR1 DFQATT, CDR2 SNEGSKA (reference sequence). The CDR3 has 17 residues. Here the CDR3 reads CSAPRRLAGAGTETQYF. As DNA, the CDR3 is TGCAGTGCCCCCAGACGACTAGCGGGAGCCGGTACGGAGACGCAGTATTTT.

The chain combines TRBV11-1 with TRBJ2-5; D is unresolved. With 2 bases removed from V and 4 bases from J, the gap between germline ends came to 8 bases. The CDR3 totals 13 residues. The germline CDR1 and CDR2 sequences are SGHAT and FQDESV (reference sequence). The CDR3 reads CASSLKARETQYF. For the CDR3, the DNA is TGTGCCAGCAGCTTAAAAGCGAGAGAGACCCAGTACTTC.

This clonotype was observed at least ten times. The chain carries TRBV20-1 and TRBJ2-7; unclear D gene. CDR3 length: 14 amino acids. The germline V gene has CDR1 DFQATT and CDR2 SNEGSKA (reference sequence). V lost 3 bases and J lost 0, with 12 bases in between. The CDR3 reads CSASPLRVSYEQYF. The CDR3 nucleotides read TGCAGTGCTAGCCCCCTAAGGGTCTCCTACGAGCAGTACTTC.

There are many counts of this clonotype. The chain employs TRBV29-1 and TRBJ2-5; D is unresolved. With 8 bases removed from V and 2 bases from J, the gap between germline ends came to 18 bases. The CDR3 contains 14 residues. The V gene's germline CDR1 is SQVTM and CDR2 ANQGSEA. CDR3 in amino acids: CSTTRRQKQETQYF. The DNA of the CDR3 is TGCAGCACTACCCGTCGGCAGAAGCAAGAGACCCAGTACTTC.